What follows are 16 T cell receptor beta chains derived from one specimen sequenced in a study of T cell responses to AZD1222 COVID-19 vaccine. Repertoires were generated with immunoSEQ multiplex PCR, while TCRdb's copy carries only in-frame clones and drops some. The data contain about 160,000 clones, 94% of them singletons. The material was peripheral blood, obtained on day 0 of AZD1222 vaccination. These receptors were obtained from an adult in good health.

The chain combines TRBV19 with TRBJ1-5; D is unclear. Trimming took off 7 bases at V and 0 bases at J, with 13 bases between the two ends. CDR1 and CDR2 from the germline V gene are LNHDA and SQIVND (reference sequence). This CDR3 has 15 residues. CDR3 nucleotides: TGTGCCAGTAAGTGGGTCCTATATAGCAATCAGCCCCAGCATTTT. Its protein is CASKWVLYSNQPQHF. The whole variable domain, remainder taken from reference TRBV19 and TRBJ1-5, is DGGITQSPKYLFRKEGQNVTLSCEQNLNHDAMYWYRQDPGQGLRLIYYSQIVNDFQKGDIAEGYSVSREKKESFPLTVTSAQKNPTAFYLCASKWVLYSNQPQHFGDGTRLSIL.

A single count supports this clone. The rearrangement joins TRBV29-1 to TRBJ2-1; D call uncertain. The germline gives CDR1 SQVTM, CDR2 ANQGSEA. Trimming took 5 bases from V and 8 from J, leaving 10 bases between them. This CDR3 has 11 amino acids. CDR3 loop: CSVRSGYEQFF. The DNA for the CDR3 is TGCAGCGTTAGGTCCGGATATGAGCAGTTCTTC.

The chain combines TRBV19 with TRBJ1-2; possible D gene TRBD1, 6 bases. V lost 4 bases, J lost 0 bases, and 15 bases lay in between. Germline V gene data show CDR1 as LNHDA and CDR2 as SQIVND (reference sequence). CDR3 length: 16 amino acids. The CDR3 region has the DNA TGTGCCAGTAGTACTCTACAGGGTCCAGCTAACTATGGCTACACCTTC. Its protein is CASSTLQGPANYGYTF.

CDR3: CASSLINIGNGNTIYF. CDR3 nucleotides: TGTGCCAGCAGCTTAATTAATATCGGGAATGGAAACACCATATATTTT. The chain employs TRBV7-2 and TRBJ1-3; D is uncertain. Deletions cut 2 bases from V and 3 bases from J, with 14 bases between. The germline V gene has CDR1 SGHTA and CDR2 FQGNSA. This CDR3 contains 16 residues.

The chain carries TRBV5-4 and TRBJ2-6; 9 nucleotides match TRBD2. CDR1 and CDR2 from the germline V gene are SGHNT and YYREEE (reference sequence). The CDR3 length is 18 residues. The V segment lost 4 bases and the J segment 0 bases; nucleotides outside the gene matches: 8. CDR3 loop: CASSRILAGPSGANVLTF. DNA for the CDR3: TGTGCCAGCAGCCGAATCCTAGCGGGACCCTCTGGGGCCAACGTCCTGACTTTC.

The rearrangement joins TRBV7-2 to TRBJ2-2; no clear D gene. CDR1 and CDR2 (germline): SGHTA, FQGNSA. The CDR3 has 14 residues. The V and J ends lost 5 bases and 1 base respectively, with 8 bases between them. The CDR3 DNA sequence: TGTGCCAGCAGCCCCTACGGGAACACCGGGGAGCTGTTTTTT. It codes for CASSPYGNTGELFF.

V and J are TRBV4-2 and TRBJ1-5, with D perhaps TRBD1 (5 bases). Germline values: CDR1 LGHNA, CDR2 YNFKEQ. The CDR3 runs to 15 residues. V was clipped by 0 bases and J by 7 bases, with 13 bases between them. CDR3 nucleotides: TGTGCCAGCAGCCAAGATGCAGGCGGGGGGCAGCCCCAGCATTTT. This codes for CASSQDAGGGQPQHF.

The V and J genes are TRBV5-1 and TRBJ1-2, with 10 bases that match TRBD1. The CDR3 totals 14 residues. The ends lost 5 bases at V and 3 bases at J; junction bases unmatched: 4. Germline assignment: CDR1 SGHRS and CDR2 YFSETQ. The CDR3 loop reads CASSPGQGHYGYTF. CDR3 DNA: TGCGCCAGCAGTCCGGGACAGGGGCACTATGGCTACACCTTC.

The V gene is TRBV30, the J gene TRBJ1-6; D not certain. The CDR3 covers 13 residues. Germline values: CDR1 GTSNPN, CDR2 SVGIG (reference sequence). The V and J ends lost 4 bases and 3 bases respectively, with 7 bases between them. CDR3: CAWNPNYNSPLHF. The DNA of the CDR3 is TGTGCCTGGAACCCAAACTATAATTCACCCCTCCACTTT.

CDR3 bases: TGTGCCTGGACTAGCGGGAATCACAATGAGCAGTTCTTC. Amino acid sequence: CAWTSGNHNEQFF. The chain joins TRBV30 to TRBJ2-1, with 9 bases aligning to TRBD2. J lost 5 bases, V lost 4 bases, and 3 bases had no gene match. Germline V gene data show CDR1 as GTSNPN and CDR2 as SVGIG (reference sequence). The CDR3 loop spans 13 amino acids.

The chain recombines TRBV4-3 with TRBJ1-2; D remains unclear. There are 17 residues in the CDR3. Trimming cost V 0 bases and J 3 bases, with 17 bases left between them. Germline V lookup: CDR1 LGHNA, CDR2 YSLEER. CDR3 sequence: CASSQDPEGSSYYGYTF. The CDR3 DNA is TGCGCCAGCAGCCAAGATCCGGAGGGATCCTCTTACTATGGCTACACCTTC.

In DNA form, the CDR3 reads TGTGCCAGTAGTGCTGCTAGCGGGAGGGCCGGATATGAGCAGTTCTTC. Translated, it gives CASSAASGRAGYEQFF. This chain connects TRBV19 to TRBJ2-1; TRBD2 aligns across 12 bases. The V segment lost 5 bases and the J segment 8 bases; nucleotides outside the gene matches: 10. Germline V lookup: CDR1 LNHDA, CDR2 SQIVND (reference sequence). This CDR3 is 16 amino acids long.

In regard to this clone: The sample carries other DNA sequences with the same CDR3. The chain employs TRBV20-1 and TRBJ2-5; D remains ambiguous. Trimming pared 5 bases from V and 2 bases from J, leaving 6 bases between. The CDR3 has 11 residues. Germline V gene data show CDR1 as DFQATT and CDR2 as SNEGSKA (reference sequence). The CDR3 loop reads CSASGQETQYF. The DNA of the CDR3 is TGCAGTGCTTCTGGGCAAGAGACCCAGTACTTC.

The V call is TRBV27, the J call TRBJ2-2, with D possibly TRBD2 on 7 matching bases. Trimming stripped 1 base from V and 6 bases from J, with 9 bases between. The CDR3 is made up of 14 amino acids. Germline loops: CDR1 MNHEY, CDR2 SMNVEV (reference sequence). CDR3 in amino acids: CASSLWGGPGELFF. CDR3 sequence (DNA): TGTGCCAGCAGTTTATGGGGGGGGCCCGGGGAGCTGTTTTTT.

The chain joins TRBV27 to TRBJ2-6, with 9 bases that match TRBD2. Looked up from germline, CDR1 is MNHEY and CDR2 is SMNVEV (reference sequence). The CDR3 sequence is 19 residues long. V was pared by 6 bases and J by 0 bases, with 12 bases of the junction left unmatched. In DNA form, the CDR3 reads TGTGCCAGCAGCGCCGGACTAGCGCGAGTTAGCTCTGGGGCCAACGTCCTGACTTTC. This codes for CASSAGLARVSSGANVLTF. The full variable domain, with the rest looked up from reference TRBV27 and TRBJ2-6, is EAQVTQNPRYLITVTGKKLTVTCSQNMNHEYMSWYRQDPGLGLRQIYYSMNVEVTDKGDVPEGYKVSRKEKRNFPLILESPSPNQTSLYFCASSAGLARVSSGANVLTFGAGSRLTVL.

The genes are TRBV3-1 (or the pseudogene TRBV3-2) and TRBJ2-1; 10 nucleotides agree with TRBD2. The CDR3 is made up of 17 amino acids. From germline, CDR1 is LGHDT and CDR2 YNNKEL (reference sequence). The J segment lost 3 bases and the V segment lost 2 bases, leaving 7 bases of the junction unmatched. The CDR3 DNA is TGTGCCAGCAGCCAATGGTTAAGCGGGGGGGTCTACAATGAGCAGTTCTTC. Translated, it gives CASSQWLSGGVYNEQFF.